This T cell receptor (beta chain) is from a study of OX40 agonist ivuxolimab in advanced cancers. The CDR3 totals 14 residues. Germline lookup yields CDR1 MNHEY and CDR2 SVGAGI. V lost 5 bases, J lost 4 bases, and 7 bases stayed unmatched. Sequenced by immunoSEQ multiplex PCR; TCRdb stores in-frame clones only, minus some. The table shows about 50,000 clones, with roughly four fifths occurring only once. This clonotype was sampled from an adult with an advanced solid tumor such as melanoma, head and neck, liver or kidney cancer. The specimen comprised CD4+ or CD8+ T cells sorted from blood, sampled in a trial of the OX40 agonist ivuxolimab. This rearrangement joins TRBV6-5 to TRBJ1-2, with 7 bases lining up with TRBD1. As DNA, the CDR3 is TGTGCCAGCAGTCGCCGACAGGGCGTCTATGGCTACACCTTC. Translation gives CASSRRQGVYGYTF.